These T cell receptor beta chains were read from a single sample in a study of post-analysis software for immune sequencing data. TCRdb called the PCR reads again in MiXCR, with one record for every CDR3 protein. The data show around 150,000 distinct CDR3 sequences, roughly 40% seen once. This sample comprised blood, obtained after autologous hematopoietic stem cell transplantation. Receptors were obtained from a girl between 5 and 17 years old with multiple sclerosis. CDR3s include the opening cysteine and the closing phenylalanine or tryptophan.

CDR3 protein: CASSAQDTGYTGELFF
V gene: TRBV7-9

CDR3 protein: CASSSEGGLAGDGYEQFF
V gene: TRBV7-2

CDR3 protein: CSANPGGFGETQYF
V gene: TRBV20-1

CDR3 protein: CASSWGQGGDEQYF
V gene: TRBV5-1

CDR3 protein: CASRLQGSYNEQFF
V gene: TRBV5-1

CDR3 protein: CATSGQGADTQYF
V gene: TRBV24-1

CDR3 protein: CASSPTTGEEQYF
V gene: TRBV18

CDR3 protein: CAISYTGALNTEAFF
V gene: TRBV10-3

CDR3 protein: CASSLTMTGSNYGYTF
V gene: TRBV28

CDR3 protein: CASSLRTGVLAGGYEQYF
V gene: TRBV28

CDR3 protein: CASSPRAQGILQFF
V gene: TRBV7-2

CDR3 protein: CSAGHDRGNGYTF
V gene: TRBV20-1

CDR3 protein: CASSLVGHYGYTF
V gene: TRBV14

CDR3 protein: CASSHLRADTGYGYTF
V gene: TRBV4-3

CDR3 protein: CASGATGAQETQYF
V gene: TRBV5-1